This TCR beta chain was sequenced during a study of response to subunit inactivated influenza vaccine (dated by TCRdb to between 2018 and 2020). The study in broad terms: Deep quantitative T cell receptor repertoire profiling was used in the study to track responses to a trivalent subunit inactivated influenza vaccine.

General study outcomes and caveats: The authors suggested that each seasonal influenza vaccination may recruit only a limited number of new T cells.

Receptor amplification or capture employed RT-PCR. TCRdb shows the sequencer as Illumina HiSeq 2500. TCRdb ran its own pipeline on the public reads, namely fastp trimming at Q25 and MiXCR clone calling, and kept in-frame beta chains. Records with the same CDR3 protein are collapsed into one entry carrying the most frequent genes and DNA. The sample yields around 530,000 distinct CDR3 sequences; about 10% were counted once. About a tenth of the sample rests with the top ten. Relative to germline, V is missing 2 bases and J is missing 6 bases, with 3 bases of the junction outside any gene match. There are 14 amino acids in the CDR3, from cysteine to phenylalanine inclusive. The read is trimmed to its CDR3 DNA, 42 bases read in frame from base 1. As encoded in the germline V gene (reference sequence), CDR1 is DFQATT while CDR2 is SNEGSKA. This clonotype appeared a few times. The antigen this receptor binds is unknown. No much larger clone is present one base from it, and per-base qualities are unavailable.

This TCR was recovered from a man aged 50 or older who received an inactivated influenza vaccine. Donor details come from another sample of the same person, matched by shared clones. Sequencing used PBMCs from blood, obtained on the day of vaccination. The chain couples TRBV20-1 to TRBJ2-1, with 11 middle bases fitting TRBD2. The CDR3 region: CSARPSGGPNEQFF. The bases are TGCAGTGCTAGACCTAGCGGGGGGCCCAATGAGCAGTTCTTC.